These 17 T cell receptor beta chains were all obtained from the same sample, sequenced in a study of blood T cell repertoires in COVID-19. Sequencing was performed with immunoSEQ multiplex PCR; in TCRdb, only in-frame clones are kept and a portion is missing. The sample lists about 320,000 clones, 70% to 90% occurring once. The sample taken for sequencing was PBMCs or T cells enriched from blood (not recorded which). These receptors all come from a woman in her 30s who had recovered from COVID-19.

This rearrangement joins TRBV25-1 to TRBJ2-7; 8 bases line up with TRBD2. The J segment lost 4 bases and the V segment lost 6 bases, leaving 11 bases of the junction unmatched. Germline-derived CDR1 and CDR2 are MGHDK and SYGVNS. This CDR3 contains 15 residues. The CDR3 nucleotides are TGTGCCAGCAGCGCCCCGGGACTAGGACTGTACGAGCAGTACTTC. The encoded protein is CASSAPGLGLYEQYF.

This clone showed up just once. The CDR3 sequence: CASSLAGVGNEQFF. DNA for the CDR3: TGTGCCAGCAGCTTAGCAGGGGTTGGGAATGAGCAGTTCTTC. V gene TRBV7-9 combines with J gene TRBJ2-1, with TRBD1 as a possible D gene (5 bases). Germline CDR1 is SEHNR and CDR2 is FQNEAQ (reference sequence). V shed 0 bases and J shed 7 bases, with 10 bases lying between them. The CDR3 loop spans 14 amino acids. Based on the CDR3 plus reference TRBV7-9 and TRBJ2-1, the full variable domain is DTGVSQNPRHKITKRGQNVTFRCDPISEHNRLYWYRQTLGQGPEFLTYFQNEAQLEKSRLLSDRFSAERPKGSFSTLEIQRTEQGDSAMYLCASSLAGVGNEQFFGPGTRLTVL.

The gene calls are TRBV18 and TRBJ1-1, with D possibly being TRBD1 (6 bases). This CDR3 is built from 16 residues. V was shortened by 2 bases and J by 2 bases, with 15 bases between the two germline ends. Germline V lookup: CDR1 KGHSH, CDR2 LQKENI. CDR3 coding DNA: TGTGCCAGCTCACCATTTACCGGGACAACCAACACTGAAGCTTTCTTT. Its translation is CASSPFTGTTNTEAFF.

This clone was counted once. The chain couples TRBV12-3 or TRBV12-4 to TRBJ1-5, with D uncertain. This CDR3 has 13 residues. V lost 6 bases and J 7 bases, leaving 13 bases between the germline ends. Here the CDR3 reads CASSPPYGQPQHF. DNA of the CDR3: TGTGCCAGCAGCCCCCCTTATGGCCAGCCCCAGCATTTT.

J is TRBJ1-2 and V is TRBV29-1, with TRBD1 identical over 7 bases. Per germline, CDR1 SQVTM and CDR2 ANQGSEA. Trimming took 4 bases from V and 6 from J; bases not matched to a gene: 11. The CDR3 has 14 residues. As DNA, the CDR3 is TGCAGCGTTGTCGGTGGGACAGAGACGAATGGCTACACCTTC. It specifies CSVVGGTETNGYTF.

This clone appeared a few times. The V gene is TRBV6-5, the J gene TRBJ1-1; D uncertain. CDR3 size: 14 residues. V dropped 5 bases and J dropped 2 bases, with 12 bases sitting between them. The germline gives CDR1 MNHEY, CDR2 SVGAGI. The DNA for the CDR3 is TGTGCCAGCAGTACCTTTCGCAGTAACACTGAAGCTTTCTTT. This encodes CASSTFRSNTEAFF.

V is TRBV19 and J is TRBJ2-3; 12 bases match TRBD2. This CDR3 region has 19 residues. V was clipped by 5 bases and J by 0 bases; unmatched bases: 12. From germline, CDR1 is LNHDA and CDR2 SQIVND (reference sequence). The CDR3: CASSGFRTSGVWSTDTQYF. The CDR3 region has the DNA TGTGCCAGTAGTGGTTTTAGGACTAGCGGGGTCTGGAGCACAGATACGCAGTATTTT.

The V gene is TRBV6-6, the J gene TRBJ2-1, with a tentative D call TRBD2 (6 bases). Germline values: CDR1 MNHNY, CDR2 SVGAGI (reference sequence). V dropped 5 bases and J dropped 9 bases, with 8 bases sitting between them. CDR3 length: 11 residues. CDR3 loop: CASSPGGEQFF. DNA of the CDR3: TGTGCCAGCAGTCCCGGGGGTGAGCAGTTCTTC.

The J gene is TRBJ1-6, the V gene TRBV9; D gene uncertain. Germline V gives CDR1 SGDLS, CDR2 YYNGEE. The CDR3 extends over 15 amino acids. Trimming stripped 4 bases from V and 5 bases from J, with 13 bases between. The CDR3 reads CASSSRGINNSPLHF. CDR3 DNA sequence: TGTGCCAGCAGCTCGCGAGGGATCAATAATTCACCCCTCCACTTT.

CDR3 coding DNA: TGTGCCAGCAGCTTACAGGGGGTGAGGAATGAGCAGTTCTTC. Translating it yields CASSLQGVRNEQFF. The chain recombines TRBV2 with TRBJ2-1; 8 bases are a match to TRBD1. With V trimmed by 6 bases and J by 7 bases, 8 bases remained unmatched. This CDR3 is 14 amino acids long. Germline V lookup: CDR1 SNHLY, CDR2 FYNNEI.

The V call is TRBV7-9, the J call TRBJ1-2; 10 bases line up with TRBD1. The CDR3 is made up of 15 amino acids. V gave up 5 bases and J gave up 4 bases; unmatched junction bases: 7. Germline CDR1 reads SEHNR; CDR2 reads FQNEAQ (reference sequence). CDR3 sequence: CASSPRQGAVYGYTF. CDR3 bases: TGTGCCAGCAGCCCACGACAGGGGGCGGTCTATGGCTACACCTTC. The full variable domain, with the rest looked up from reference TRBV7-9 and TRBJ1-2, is DTGVSQNPRHKITKRGQNVTFRCDPISEHNRLYWYRQTLGQGPEFLTYFQNEAQLEKSRLLSDRFSAERPKGSFSTLEIQRTEQGDSAMYLCASSPRQGAVYGYTFGSGTRLTVV.

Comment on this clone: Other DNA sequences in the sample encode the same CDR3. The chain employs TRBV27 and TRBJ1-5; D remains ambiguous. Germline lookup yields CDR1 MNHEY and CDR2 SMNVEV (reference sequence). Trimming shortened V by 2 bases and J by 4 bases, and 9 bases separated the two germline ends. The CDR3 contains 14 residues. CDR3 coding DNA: TGTGCCAGCAGTTTACTGGGAGGGAATCAGCCCCAGCATTTT. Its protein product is CASSLLGGNQPQHF.

CDR3 sequence (DNA): TGTGCCAGCAGCTTAGGGGGGCTGATGAACACTGAAGCTTTCTTT. This sequence encodes CASSLGGLMNTEAFF. The chain employs TRBV7-8 and TRBJ1-1; D perhaps matches TRBD1 (6 bases). The CDR3 totals 15 residues. V dropped 1 base and J dropped 0 bases, with 9 bases sitting between them. Per germline, CDR1 SGHVS and CDR2 FQNEAQ.

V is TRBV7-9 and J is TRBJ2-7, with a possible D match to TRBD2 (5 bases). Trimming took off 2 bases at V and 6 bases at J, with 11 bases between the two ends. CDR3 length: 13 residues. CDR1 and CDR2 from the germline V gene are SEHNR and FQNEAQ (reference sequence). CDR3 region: CASSLIAGVEQYF. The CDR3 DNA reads TGTGCCAGCAGCTTAATTGCCGGGGTCGAGCAGTACTTC.

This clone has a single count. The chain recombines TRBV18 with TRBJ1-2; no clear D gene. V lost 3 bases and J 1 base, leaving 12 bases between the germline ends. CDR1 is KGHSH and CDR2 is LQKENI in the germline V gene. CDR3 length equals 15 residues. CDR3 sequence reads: CASSPRTVNNYGYTF. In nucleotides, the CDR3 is TGTGCCAGCTCACCCAGAACAGTAAATAACTATGGCTACACCTTC.

CDR3 amino acids: CSVAGQSRPTEAFF. Written as DNA, the CDR3 is TGCAGCGTCGCAGGACAGTCCAGGCCCACTGAAGCTTTCTTT. The chain has TRBV29-1 and TRBJ1-1, with D perhaps TRBD1 (6 bases). V lost 6 bases to trimming and J lost 4 bases, with 18 bases between them. CDR1 is SQVTM, CDR2 ANQGSEA, per germline. The CDR3 contains 14 residues.

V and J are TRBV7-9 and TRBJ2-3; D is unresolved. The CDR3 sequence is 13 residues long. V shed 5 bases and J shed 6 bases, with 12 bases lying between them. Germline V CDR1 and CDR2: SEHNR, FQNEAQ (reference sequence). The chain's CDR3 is CASSLPARDTQYF. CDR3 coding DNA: TGTGCCAGCAGCCTCCCGGCCAGGGATACGCAGTATTTT.